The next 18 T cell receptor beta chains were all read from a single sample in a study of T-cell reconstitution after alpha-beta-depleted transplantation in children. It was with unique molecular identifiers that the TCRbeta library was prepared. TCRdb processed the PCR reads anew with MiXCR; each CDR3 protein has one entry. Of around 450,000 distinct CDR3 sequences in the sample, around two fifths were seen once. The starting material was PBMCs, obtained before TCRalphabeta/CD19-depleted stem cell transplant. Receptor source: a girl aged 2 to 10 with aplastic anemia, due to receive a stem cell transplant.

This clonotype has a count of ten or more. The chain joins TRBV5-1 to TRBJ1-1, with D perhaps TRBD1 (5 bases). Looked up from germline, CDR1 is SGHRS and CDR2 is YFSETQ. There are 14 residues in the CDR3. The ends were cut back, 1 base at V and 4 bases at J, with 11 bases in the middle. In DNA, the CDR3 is TGCGCCAGCAGCTTGAGGGGTATGGGCACTGAAGCTTTCTTT. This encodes CASSLRGMGTEAFF.

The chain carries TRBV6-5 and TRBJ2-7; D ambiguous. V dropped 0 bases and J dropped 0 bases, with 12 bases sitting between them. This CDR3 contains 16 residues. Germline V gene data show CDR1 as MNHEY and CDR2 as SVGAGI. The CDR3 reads CASSYSSSAGSYEQYF. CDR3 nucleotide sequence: TGTGCCAGCAGTTACTCGTCCAGCGCCGGCTCCTACGAGCAGTACTTC.

As DNA, the CDR3 is TGTGCCAGCAGCTTGACACCGGGACAGGGTAATACGCAGTATTTT. It is translated as CASSLTPGQGNTQYF. The chain couples TRBV5-5 to TRBJ2-3; 9 bases are shared with TRBD1. This CDR3 contains 15 residues. Germline CDR1 is SGHKS and CDR2 is YYEKEE (reference sequence). V shed 1 base, J shed 7 bases, and the junction held 7 bases outside the gene matches.

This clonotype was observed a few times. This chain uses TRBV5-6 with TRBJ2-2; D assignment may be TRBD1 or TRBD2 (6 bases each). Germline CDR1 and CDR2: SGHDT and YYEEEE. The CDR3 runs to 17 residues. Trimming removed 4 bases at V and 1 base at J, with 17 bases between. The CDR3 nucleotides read TGTGCCAGCAGCCTCTTCTATGGGGGGCAGAACACCGGGGAGCTGTTTTTT. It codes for CASSLFYGGQNTGELFF.

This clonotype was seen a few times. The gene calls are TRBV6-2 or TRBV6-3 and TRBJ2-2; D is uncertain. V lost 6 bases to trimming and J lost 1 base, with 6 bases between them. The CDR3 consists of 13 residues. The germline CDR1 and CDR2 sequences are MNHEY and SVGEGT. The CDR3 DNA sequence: TGTGCCAGCAGCCCCCAGAACACCGGGGAGCTGTTTTTT. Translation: CASSPQNTGELFF.

CDR3 sequence reads: CASSVAGQEANYGYTF. CDR3 DNA sequence: TGTGCCAGCAGCGTAGCAGGGCAGGAAGCTAACTATGGCTACACCTTC. The chain combines TRBV9 with TRBJ1-2; weak D call: TRBD1 (5 bases). The CDR3 totals 16 residues. Germline loops: CDR1 SGDLS, CDR2 YYNGEE. V dropped 0 bases and J dropped 0 bases, with 12 bases sitting between them.

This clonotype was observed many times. The CDR3 DNA is TGTGCCAGCAGACAACCGGGACTAGCGGGAGGGCCATCAAATGAGCAGTTCTTC. This codes for CASRQPGLAGGPSNEQFF. The chain carries TRBV11-1 and TRBJ2-1, with TRBD2 matching over 16 bases. The germline gives CDR1 SGHAT, CDR2 FQDESV (reference sequence). The length of the CDR3 is 18 residues. V lost 6 bases, J lost 7 bases, and 12 bases stayed unmatched. Complete variable domain (other parts from reference TRBV11-1 and TRBJ2-1): EAEVAQSPRYKITEKSQAVAFWCDPISGHATLYWYRQILGQGPELLVQFQDESVVDDSQLPKDRFSAERLKGVDSTLKIQPAELGDSAMYLCASRQPGLAGGPSNEQFFGPGTRLTVL.

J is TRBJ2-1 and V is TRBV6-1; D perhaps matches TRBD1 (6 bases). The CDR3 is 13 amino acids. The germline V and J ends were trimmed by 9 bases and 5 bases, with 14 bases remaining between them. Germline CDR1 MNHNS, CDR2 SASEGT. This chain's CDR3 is CASGGRGHNEQFF. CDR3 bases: TGTGCCAGTGGGGGCAGGGGTCACAATGAGCAGTTCTTC.

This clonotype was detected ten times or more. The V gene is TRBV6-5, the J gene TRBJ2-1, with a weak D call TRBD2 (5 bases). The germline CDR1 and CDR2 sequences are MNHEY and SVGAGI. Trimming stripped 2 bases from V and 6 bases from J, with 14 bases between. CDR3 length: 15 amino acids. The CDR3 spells CASSYGDSAANEQFF. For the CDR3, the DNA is TGTGCCAGCAGTTACGGGGATAGCGCGGCCAATGAGCAGTTCTTC.

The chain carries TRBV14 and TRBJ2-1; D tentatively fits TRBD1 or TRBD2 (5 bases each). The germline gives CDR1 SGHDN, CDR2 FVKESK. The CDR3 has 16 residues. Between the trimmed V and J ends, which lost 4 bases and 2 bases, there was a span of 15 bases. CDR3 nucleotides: TGTGCCAGCAGCCCAGGGCGAGGGCTCGCCTACAATGAGCAGTTCTTC. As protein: CASSPGRGLAYNEQFF.

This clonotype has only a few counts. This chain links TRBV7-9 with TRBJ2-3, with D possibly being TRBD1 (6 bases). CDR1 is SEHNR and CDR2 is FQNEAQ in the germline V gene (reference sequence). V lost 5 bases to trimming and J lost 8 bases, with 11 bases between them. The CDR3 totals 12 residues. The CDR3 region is CASSLEGGTQYF. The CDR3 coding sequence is TGTGCCAGCAGCCTAGAAGGGGGTACGCAGTATTTT.

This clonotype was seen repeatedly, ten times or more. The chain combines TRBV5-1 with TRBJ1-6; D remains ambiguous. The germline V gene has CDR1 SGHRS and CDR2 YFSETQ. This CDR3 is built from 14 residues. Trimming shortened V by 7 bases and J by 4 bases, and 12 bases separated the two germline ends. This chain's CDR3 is CASQEERYNSPLHF. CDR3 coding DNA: TGCGCCAGCCAAGAAGAGAGATATAATTCACCCCTCCACTTT.

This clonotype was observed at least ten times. CDR3 sequence reads: CSAGDPNQPQHF. For the CDR3, the DNA is TGCAGTGCTGGTGACCCCAATCAGCCCCAGCATTTT. This chain links TRBV20-1 with TRBJ1-5, with no clear D. The V end was cut by 5 bases, the J end by 3 bases, with 8 bases between. The CDR3 is 12 amino acids. The germline CDR1 and CDR2 sequences are DFQATT and SNEGSKA (reference sequence).

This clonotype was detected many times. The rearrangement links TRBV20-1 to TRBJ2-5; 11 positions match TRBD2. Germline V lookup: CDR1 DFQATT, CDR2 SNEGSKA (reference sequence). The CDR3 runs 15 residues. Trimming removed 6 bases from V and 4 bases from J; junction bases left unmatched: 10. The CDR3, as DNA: TGCAGTGCCCCGTCCACTAGCGGGAGATCAGAGACCCAGTACTTC. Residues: CSAPSTSGRSETQYF.

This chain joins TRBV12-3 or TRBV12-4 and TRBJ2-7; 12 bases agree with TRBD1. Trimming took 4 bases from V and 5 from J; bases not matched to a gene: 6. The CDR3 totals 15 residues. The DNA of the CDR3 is TGTGCCAGCAGTTCGGGGGACAGGGGGCAGGACGAGCAGTACTTC. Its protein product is CASSSGDRGQDEQYF.

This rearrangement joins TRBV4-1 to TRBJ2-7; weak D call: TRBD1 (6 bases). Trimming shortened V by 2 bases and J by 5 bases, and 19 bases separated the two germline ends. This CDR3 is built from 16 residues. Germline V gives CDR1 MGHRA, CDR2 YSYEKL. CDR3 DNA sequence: TGCGCCAGCAGCCAAAAATTACAGGGCCTCAAGAACGAGCAGTACTTC. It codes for CASSQKLQGLKNEQYF.

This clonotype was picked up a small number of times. CDR3 sequence (DNA): TGCGCCAGCAGCCGGGACAGGGAACCCTACGAGCAGTACTTC. Translated, it gives CASSRDREPYEQYF. The genes are TRBV4-1 and TRBJ2-7; 9 bases map to TRBD1. The trim removed 4 bases at V and 2 bases at J, leaving 3 bases unmatched. The CDR3 totals 14 residues. In germline, CDR1 is MGHRA, CDR2 YSYEKL.

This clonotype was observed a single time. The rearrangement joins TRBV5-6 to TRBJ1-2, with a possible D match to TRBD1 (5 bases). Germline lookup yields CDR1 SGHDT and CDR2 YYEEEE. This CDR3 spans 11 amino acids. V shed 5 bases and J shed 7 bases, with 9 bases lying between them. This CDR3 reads CASRGRGGYTF. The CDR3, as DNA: TGTGCCAGCAGGGGGCGGGGTGGCTACACCTTC.